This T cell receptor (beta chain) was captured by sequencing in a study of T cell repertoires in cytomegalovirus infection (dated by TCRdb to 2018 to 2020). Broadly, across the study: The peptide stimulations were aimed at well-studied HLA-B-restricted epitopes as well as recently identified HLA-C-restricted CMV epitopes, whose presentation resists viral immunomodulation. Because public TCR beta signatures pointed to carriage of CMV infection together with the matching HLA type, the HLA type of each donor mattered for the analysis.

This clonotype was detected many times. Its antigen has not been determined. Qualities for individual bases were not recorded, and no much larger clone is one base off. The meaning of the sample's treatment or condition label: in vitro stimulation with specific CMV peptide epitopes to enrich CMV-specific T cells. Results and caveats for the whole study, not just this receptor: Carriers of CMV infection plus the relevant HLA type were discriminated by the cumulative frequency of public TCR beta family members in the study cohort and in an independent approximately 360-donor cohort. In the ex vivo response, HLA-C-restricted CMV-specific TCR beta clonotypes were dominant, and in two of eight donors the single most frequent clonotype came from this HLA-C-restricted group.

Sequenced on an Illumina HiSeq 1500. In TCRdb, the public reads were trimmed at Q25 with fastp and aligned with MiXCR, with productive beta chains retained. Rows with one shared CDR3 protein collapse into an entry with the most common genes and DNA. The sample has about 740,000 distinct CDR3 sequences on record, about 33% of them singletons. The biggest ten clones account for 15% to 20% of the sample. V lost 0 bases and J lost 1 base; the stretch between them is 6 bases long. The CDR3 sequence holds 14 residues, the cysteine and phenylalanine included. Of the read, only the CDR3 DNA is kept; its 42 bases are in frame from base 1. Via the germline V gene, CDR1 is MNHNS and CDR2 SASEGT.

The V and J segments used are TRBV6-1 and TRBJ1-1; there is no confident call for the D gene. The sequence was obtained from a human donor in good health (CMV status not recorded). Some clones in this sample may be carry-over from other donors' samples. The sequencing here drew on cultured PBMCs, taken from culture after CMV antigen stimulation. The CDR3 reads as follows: CASSEARENTEAFF. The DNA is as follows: TGTGCCAGCAGTGAAGCGCGTGAGAACACTGAAGCTTTCTTT.